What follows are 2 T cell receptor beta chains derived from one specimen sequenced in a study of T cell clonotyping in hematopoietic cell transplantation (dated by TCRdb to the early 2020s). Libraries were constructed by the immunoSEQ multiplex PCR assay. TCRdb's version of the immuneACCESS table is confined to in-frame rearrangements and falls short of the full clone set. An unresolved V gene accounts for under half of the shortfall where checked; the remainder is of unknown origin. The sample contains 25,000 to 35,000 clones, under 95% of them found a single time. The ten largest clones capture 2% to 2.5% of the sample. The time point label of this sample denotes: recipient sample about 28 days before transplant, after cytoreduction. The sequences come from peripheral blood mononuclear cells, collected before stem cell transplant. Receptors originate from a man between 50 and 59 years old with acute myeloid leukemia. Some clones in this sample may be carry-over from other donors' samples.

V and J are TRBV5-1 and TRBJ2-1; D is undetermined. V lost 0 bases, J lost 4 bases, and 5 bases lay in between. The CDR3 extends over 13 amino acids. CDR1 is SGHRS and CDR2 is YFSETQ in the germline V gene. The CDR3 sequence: CASSLASYNEQFF. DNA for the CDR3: TGCGCCAGCAGCTTGGCATCATACAATGAGCAGTTCTTC.

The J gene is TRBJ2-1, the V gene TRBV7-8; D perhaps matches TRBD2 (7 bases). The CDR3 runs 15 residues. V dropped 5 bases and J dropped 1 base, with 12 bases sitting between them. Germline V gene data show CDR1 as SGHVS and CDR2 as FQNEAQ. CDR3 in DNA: TGTGCCAGCAGCGGGGGGGCAGCGTCCTACAATGAGCAGTTCTTC. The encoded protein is CASSGGAASYNEQFF.